These 20 T cell receptor beta chains were sequenced from one sample in a study of blood T cell repertoires in COVID-19. Method: immunoSEQ multiplex PCR; TCRdb's copy keeps in-frame clones and lacks some. This table has approximately 46,000 clones, approximately 90% appearing once. Sequenced input: peripheral blood. These receptors were collected from a man in his 70s with active COVID-19.

The V and J genes are TRBV27 and TRBJ2-5; possibly TRBD1 for D (6 bases). CDR3 length equals 15 residues. The ends were cut back, 3 bases at V and 5 bases at J, with 16 bases in the middle. Germline V lookup: CDR1 MNHEY, CDR2 SMNVEV (reference sequence). Written as DNA, the CDR3 is TGTGCCAGCAGTTTTTTGGGGGCTACCGGGGAGACCCAGTACTTC. Its translation is CASSFLGATGETQYF.

The rearrangement joins TRBV19 to TRBJ2-5; 8 bases are a match to TRBD1. Germline CDR1 LNHDA, CDR2 SQIVND (reference sequence). After removal of 6 bases from V and 3 bases from J, the junction contained 9 bases not matched to a gene. This CDR3 has 15 residues. CDR3 in amino acids: CASSGLDRAKETQYF. For the CDR3, the DNA is TGTGCCAGTAGCGGCCTGGACAGGGCGAAAGAGACCCAGTACTTC.

This chain connects TRBV27 to TRBJ2-3; D is possibly TRBD1 (6 bases). This CDR3 is built from 13 residues. From germline, CDR1 is MNHEY and CDR2 SMNVEV (reference sequence). V lost 4 bases, J lost 3 bases, and 8 bases lay in between. DNA of the CDR3: TGTGCCAGCAGTTGGACAGCTACAGATACGCAGTATTTT. Its protein product is CASSWTATDTQYF.

This chain joins TRBV15 and TRBJ1-2, with 7 bases matching TRBD1. After removal of 7 bases from V and 4 bases from J, the junction contained 6 bases not matched to a gene. The CDR3 is 13 amino acids. Germline V gene data show CDR1 as LNHNV and CDR2 as YYDKDF (reference sequence). CDR3 in amino acids: CATTQDRSYGYTF. CDR3 sequence (DNA): TGTGCCACCACCCAGGACAGGAGCTATGGCTACACCTTC.

A few counts support this clone. V is TRBV6-2 or TRBV6-3 and J is TRBJ2-7, with 9 bases lining up with TRBD1. J gave up 7 bases and V 6 bases, and 19 bases lay outside the gene matches. Germline V gives CDR1 MNHEY, CDR2 SVGEGT. CDR3 length: 17 amino acids. The CDR3: CASSETFGRDRVEEQYF. The CDR3 DNA follows: TGTGCCAGCAGCGAAACCTTCGGAAGGGACAGGGTGGAGGAGCAGTACTTC.

The rearrangement uses TRBV10-3 and TRBJ1-4; 7 nucleotides agree with TRBD1. The V segment lost 5 bases and the J segment 7 bases; nucleotides outside the gene matches: 7. CDR3 size: 14 residues. Per the germline V gene, CDR1 is ENHRY and CDR2 is SYGVKD. The CDR3 DNA reads as TGTGCCATCAGTTCGACCGGGACAGCTGAAAAACTGTTTTTT. It codes for CAISSTGTAEKLFF.

This chain connects TRBV3-1 (or the pseudogene TRBV3-2) to TRBJ2-7; 7 positions match TRBD1. Germline-derived CDR1 and CDR2 are LGHDT and YNNKEL (reference sequence). With 2 bases clipped from V and 3 bases from J, the junction kept 10 bases outside the gene matches. The CDR3 is 16 residues long. In DNA, the CDR3 is TGTGCCAGCAGCCAAAGACCACAGGGGTCTAGCTACGAGCAGTACTTC. This encodes CASSQRPQGSSYEQYF.

The chain uses TRBV5-1 and TRBJ2-1; maybe TRBD2 (5 bases). Germline-derived CDR1 and CDR2 are SGHRS and YFSETQ. The length of the CDR3 is 16 residues. V was clipped by 6 bases and J by 0 bases, with 16 bases between them. DNA for the CDR3: TGCGCCAGCACAACGGCGGAGGCCTACTCCTACAATGAGCAGTTCTTC. It translates to CASTTAEAYSYNEQFF.

J is TRBJ1-1 and V is TRBV27; 9 bases line up with TRBD1. The CDR3 extends over 16 amino acids. The V gene's germline CDR1 is MNHEY and CDR2 SMNVEV (reference sequence). J lost 5 bases, V lost 5 bases, and 12 bases had no gene match. This chain's CDR3 is CASSRMDRGMRTEAFF. CDR3 bases: TGTGCCAGCAGTCGTATGGACAGGGGAATGAGGACTGAAGCTTTCTTT.

The V call is TRBV6-1, the J call TRBJ1-5; D unclear. CDR3 length equals 12 residues. Germline-derived CDR1 and CDR2 are MNHNS and SASEGT. The ends were cut back, 2 bases at V and 7 bases at J, with 6 bases in the middle. The CDR3 protein is CASSERGQPQHF. DNA of the CDR3: TGTGCCAGCAGTGAACGGGGACAGCCCCAGCATTTT.

The chain is built from TRBV6-2 or TRBV6-3 and TRBJ1-5; TRBD1 aligns across 8 bases. Germline CDR1 reads MNHEY; CDR2 reads SVGEGT. The CDR3 consists of 19 residues. V shed 0 bases and J 7 bases; nucleotides not matched to a gene: 17. The CDR3 region has the DNA TGTGCCAGCAGTTACTCGAGAGGACAGGGTAGGCAGGCATCGCAGCCCCAGCATTTT. Residues: CASSYSRGQGRQASQPQHF.

This clone was seen once. The chain has TRBV7-3 and TRBJ2-5; 7 nucleotides agree with TRBD1. Germline-derived CDR1 and CDR2 are SGHTA and FQGTGA. Unmatched junction bases numbered 5, after V lost 5 bases and J lost 2 bases. The CDR3 loop spans 14 amino acids. The CDR3 reads CASSAGTEQETQYF. The CDR3, as DNA: TGTGCCAGCAGCGCCGGGACAGAGCAAGAGACCCAGTACTTC.

This chain uses TRBV7-2 with TRBJ1-5; 7 bases map to TRBD1. CDR3 length: 15 residues. V was clipped by 1 base and J by 7 bases; unmatched bases: 7. From germline, CDR1 is SGHTA and CDR2 FQGNSA. CDR3: CASSLGQGMGQPQHF. The CDR3 DNA reads TGTGCCAGCAGCTTAGGACAGGGAATGGGACAGCCCCAGCATTTT.

V gene TRBV6-5 combines with J gene TRBJ1-6, with D possibly being TRBD1 (6 bases). CDR1 and CDR2 from the germline V gene are MNHEY and SVGAGI. V was shortened by 6 bases and J by 10 bases, with 19 bases between the two germline ends. This CDR3 is 15 amino acids long. CDR3: CASSSSGQGWSPLHF. The CDR3 DNA follows: TGTGCCAGCAGCTCTTCTGGGCAGGGGTGGTCACCCCTCCACTTT.

The V gene is TRBV7-8, the J gene TRBJ2-3; TRBD2 might be the D (6 bases). The germline V gene has CDR1 SGHVS and CDR2 FQNEAQ. Trimming left V 0 bases short and J 1 base short, with 8 bases between. The CDR3 spans 15 residues. The CDR3 DNA is TGTGCCAGCAGCTTAGCGGCGGGGCGCACAGATACGCAGTATTTT. This sequence encodes CASSLAAGRTDTQYF.

By share of the sample, this clone is medium-sized. The genes are TRBV6-5 and TRBJ1-2; D not certain. Germline-derived CDR1 and CDR2 are MNHEY and SVGAGI. V was clipped by 7 bases and J by 6 bases, with 15 bases between them. This CDR3 has 13 amino acids. The CDR3 reads CASTQSGDNGYTF. The CDR3 nucleotides are TGTGCCAGCACGCAAAGCGGCGACAATGGCTACACCTTC.

The V gene is TRBV27, the J gene TRBJ1-2, with D maybe TRBD1 (5 bases). Germline V gene data show CDR1 as MNHEY and CDR2 as SMNVEV (reference sequence). V was cut by 6 bases and J by 2 bases, with 19 bases left in between. The CDR3 covers 16 residues. The CDR3, as DNA: TGTGCCAGCAGCTCCGGACACGGCCTTTTGAACTATGGCTACACCTTC. It specifies CASSSGHGLLNYGYTF.

This clone was picked up one time. The CDR3 DNA is TGCGCCAGCAGCCGAGAATCGGGACAGGCAAATAACTATGGCTACACCTTC. It encodes CASSRESGQANNYGYTF. The chain combines TRBV4-1 with TRBJ1-2; 8 bases fit TRBD1. CDR1 and CDR2 from the germline V gene are MGHRA and YSYEKL. J lost 1 base, V lost 4 bases, and 11 bases had no gene match. The CDR3 length is 17 residues.

The chain uses TRBV12-2 and TRBJ1-1. TRBV12-2 is a pseudogene segment. This CDR3 is built from 17 residues. The CDR3 loop reads CASRLAAPRSLNTEAFF. CDR3 DNA: TGTGCAAGTCGCTTAGCGGCCCCACGGAGTTTGAACACTGAAGCTTTCTTT.

The V call is TRBV10-3, the J call TRBJ1-5; 7 bases agree with TRBD1. This CDR3 has 17 amino acids. Germline V gives CDR1 ENHRY, CDR2 SYGVKD. Trimming removed 3 bases from V and 2 bases from J; junction bases left unmatched: 10. CDR3 in amino acids: CAISDGRQGRGNQPQHF. The CDR3 coding sequence is TGTGCCATCAGTGACGGTAGACAGGGTAGGGGCAATCAGCCCCAGCATTTT.